A single sample is the source of the 20 T cell receptor beta chains below, sequenced in a study of CD8 T cells in ankylosing spondylitis. TCRdb ran MiXCR on the 5' RACE reads and lists one entry per CDR3 protein. The data hold a few hundred thousand distinct CDR3 sequences, with around 20% observed a single time. Material: blood, either unsorted or a sorted T cell fraction (not recorded which). These receptors came from a female donor with ankylosing spondylitis or in good health (not recorded which).

This chain links TRBV6-1 with TRBJ1-6; no reliable D call. Germline CDR1 reads MNHNS; CDR2 reads SASEGT. Trimming pared 7 bases from V and 8 bases from J, leaving 12 bases between. The CDR3 sequence is 13 residues long. CDR3 coding DNA: TGTGCCAGCACAAGGGATCCAGATTCACCCCTCCACTTT. It specifies CASTRDPDSPLHF.

DNA for the CDR3: TGTGCCAGCTCACCTGGGGTAGGGGTGAACACTGAAGCTTTCTTT. Protein product: CASSPGVGVNTEAFF. The chain uses TRBV18 and TRBJ1-1; D possibly corresponds to TRBD1 (5 bases). Germline CDR1 is KGHSH and CDR2 is LQKENI. This CDR3 has 15 amino acids. With 3 bases removed from V and 0 bases from J, the gap between germline ends came to 11 bases.

This clonotype was seen a few times. The gene calls are TRBV7-2 and TRBJ2-7, with D maybe TRBD1 (6 bases). V shed 5 bases and J shed 0 bases, with 17 bases lying between them. Germline values: CDR1 SGHTA, CDR2 FQGNSA. The CDR3 runs 16 residues. DNA of the CDR3: TGTGCCAGCAGCCACGGACAGACCAGCCTCTCCTACGAGCAGTACTTC. It specifies CASSHGQTSLSYEQYF.

The table lists this clonotype with a few counts. J is TRBJ2-7 and V is TRBV6-2 or TRBV6-3; D gene uncertain. From germline, CDR1 is MNHEY and CDR2 SVGEGT. This CDR3 contains 16 residues. Deletions cut 2 bases from V and 2 bases from J, with 16 bases between. CDR3 nucleotide sequence: TGTGCCAGCAGTTACCCGAGGATTTTGGGTACCTACGAGCAGTACTTC. Its translation is CASSYPRILGTYEQYF.

The rearrangement joins TRBV15 to TRBJ2-1; TRBD2 aligns across 11 bases. V dropped 6 bases and J dropped 5; count of bases not matched to a gene: 3. The CDR3 runs 14 residues. Germline CDR1 and CDR2: LNHNV and YYDKDF (reference sequence). The CDR3 DNA reads TGTGCCACCAGAGCTAGCGGGAGGCACAATGAGCAGTTCTTC. Translating it yields CATRASGRHNEQFF.

V usage is TRBV10-3 and J usage is TRBJ2-5; 7 bases match TRBD1. Germline values: CDR1 ENHRY, CDR2 SYGVKD. V lost 10 bases and J lost 3; bases outside the gene matches: 5. The CDR3 totals 12 residues. Here the CDR3 reads CATRGSEETQYF. The CDR3 DNA sequence: TGTGCCACCAGGGGGTCCGAAGAGACCCAGTACTTC.

This clonotype occurred a few times. This chain connects TRBV2 to TRBJ1-2; no clear D. V lost 4 bases, J lost 10 bases, and 10 bases lay in between. CDR3 length: 11 residues. The germline V gene has CDR1 SNHLY and CDR2 FYNNEI. The DNA of the CDR3 is TGTGCCAGCAGTGGGAGGGTTGACTACACCTTC. It encodes CASSGRVDYTF.

The J gene is TRBJ2-2, the V gene TRBV5-6, with D possibly called TRBD1 or TRBD2 (5 bases each). Trimming stripped 0 bases from V and 3 bases from J, with 9 bases between. Germline lookup yields CDR1 SGHDT and CDR2 YYEEEE. The CDR3 runs to 15 residues. The CDR3 DNA reads TGTGCCAGCAGCTTGGTGAGGGGCGACACCGGGGAGCTGTTTTTT. Translation: CASSLVRGDTGELFF.

The J gene is TRBJ2-1, the V gene TRBV10-1; weak D call: TRBD2 (6 bases). CDR3 length: 18 residues. Trimming took 4 bases from V and 3 from J, leaving 22 bases between them. Germline CDR1 is WNHNN and CDR2 is SYGVQD (reference sequence). In DNA, the CDR3 is TGCGCCAGCAGTGTTGCAAGGGACGGGCGGGATGGCTACAATGAGCAGTTCTTC. It is translated as CASSVARDGRDGYNEQFF.

A few counts support this clonotype. This rearrangement joins TRBV12-3 or TRBV12-4 to TRBJ2-5; TRBD1 matches at 7 bases. CDR3 size: 13 residues. V shed 4 bases and J 5 bases; nucleotides not matched to a gene: 4. The CDR3 here is CASSSDRDETQYF. The CDR3 nucleotides are TGTGCCAGCAGTTCAGACAGGGACGAGACCCAGTACTTC.

The chain couples TRBV4-1 to TRBJ2-7, with 13 bases that match TRBD2. The CDR3 covers 17 residues. V was clipped by 1 base and J by 3 bases; unmatched bases: 6. CDR1 is MGHRA, CDR2 YSYEKL, per germline. CDR3 region: CASSQVGLAGESYEQYF. The CDR3 nucleotides are TGCGCCAGCAGCCAAGTCGGACTAGCGGGAGAGAGCTACGAGCAGTACTTC.

The chain is built from TRBV12-3 or TRBV12-4 and TRBJ1-1; possibly TRBD1 for D (5 bases). This CDR3 has 14 residues. V lost 1 base and J lost 6, with 12 bases in between. CDR3 nucleotides: TGTGCCAGCAGTTTAGGGATGGGGCGCCCTGAAGCTTTCTTT. Encoded protein: CASSLGMGRPEAFF.

This clonotype was picked up many times. The J gene is TRBJ1-1, the V gene TRBV29-1; a possible D gene is TRBD1 (5 bases). V was shortened by 7 bases and J by 1 base, with 10 bases between the two germline ends. CDR3 length: 12 amino acids. Germline assignment: CDR1 SQVTM and CDR2 ANQGSEA. The CDR3 reads CSGGFGNTEAFF. CDR3 nucleotides: TGCAGCGGGGGGTTTGGGAACACTGAAGCTTTCTTT.

This clonotype has a count of ten or more. This chain links TRBV12-3 or TRBV12-4 with TRBJ1-5; D is unclear. The CDR3 contains 13 residues. The V end was cut by 3 bases, the J end by 5 bases, with 8 bases between. The CDR3 spells CASSFGGYQPQHF. In nucleotides, the CDR3 is TGTGCCAGCAGTTTCGGAGGGTATCAGCCCCAGCATTTT.

This clonotype came up a few times. The chain carries TRBV20-1 and TRBJ2-1, with TRBD2 matching over 12 bases. The CDR3 is 16 residues long. Trimming took 5 bases from V and 3 from J; bases not matched to a gene: 8. CDR1 DFQATT and CDR2 SNEGSKA come from the germline V gene (reference sequence). The CDR3 region has the DNA TGCAGTGCTGGAAGACTAGCGGGAGAGGGCTACAATGAGCAGTTCTTC. Translation gives CSAGRLAGEGYNEQFF.

This clonotype was observed a few times. V is TRBV20-1 and J is TRBJ2-1, with 7 bases aligning to TRBD2. The germline CDR1 and CDR2 sequences are DFQATT and SNEGSKA (reference sequence). Trimming took 3 bases from V and 10 from J; bases not matched to a gene: 3. This CDR3 region has 11 residues. The CDR3: CSASASGEQFF. The CDR3 coding sequence is TGCAGTGCTAGCGCTAGCGGCGAGCAGTTCTTC.

The rearrangement links TRBV28 to TRBJ2-1, with D unresolved. V gave up 6 bases and J gave up 0 bases, with 9 bases separating them. This CDR3 has 14 residues. CDR1 and CDR2 from the germline V gene are MDHEN and SYDVKM. The CDR3 loop reads CASSMDHSYNEQFF. The DNA of the CDR3 is TGTGCCAGCAGCATGGACCACTCCTACAATGAGCAGTTCTTC.

This clonotype was detected a few times. The genes are TRBV29-1 and TRBJ1-3; D is undetermined. Germline V CDR1 and CDR2: SQVTM, ANQGSEA. The CDR3 sequence is 13 residues long. Between the trimmed V and J ends, which lost 4 bases and 0 bases, there was a span of 7 bases. CDR3 residues: CSVGWSSGNTIYF. The CDR3 region has the DNA TGCAGCGTTGGATGGAGCTCTGGAAACACCATATATTTT.

J is TRBJ2-3 and V is TRBV4-3; TRBD2 agrees at 7 bases. With V trimmed by 4 bases and J by 4 bases, 5 bases remained unmatched. The CDR3 covers 14 residues. Germline values: CDR1 LGHNA, CDR2 YSLEER. The CDR3 DNA is TGCGCCAGCAGCCTCCAGACTAGCCCAGATACGCAGTATTTT. Its protein product is CASSLQTSPDTQYF.

This clonotype was detected only a few times. The CDR3 here is CATSGSTYYNEQFF. CDR3 nucleotide sequence: TGTGCCACTAGCGGGAGCACATATTACAATGAGCAGTTCTTC. This chain links TRBV10-3 with TRBJ2-1; 10 nucleotides agree with TRBD2. The CDR3 length is 14 residues. In germline, CDR1 is ENHRY, CDR2 SYGVKD. The J segment lost 4 bases and the V segment lost 10 bases, leaving 7 bases of the junction unmatched.